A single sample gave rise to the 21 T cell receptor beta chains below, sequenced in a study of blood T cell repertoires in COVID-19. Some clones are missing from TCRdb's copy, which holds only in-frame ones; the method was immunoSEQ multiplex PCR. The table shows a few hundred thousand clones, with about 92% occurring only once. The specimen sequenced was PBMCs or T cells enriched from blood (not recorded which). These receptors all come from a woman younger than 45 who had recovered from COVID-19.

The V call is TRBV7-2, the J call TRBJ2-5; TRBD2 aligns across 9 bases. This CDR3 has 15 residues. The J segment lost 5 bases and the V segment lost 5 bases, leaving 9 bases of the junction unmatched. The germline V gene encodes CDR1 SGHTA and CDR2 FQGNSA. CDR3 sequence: CASSPVWAGGETQYF. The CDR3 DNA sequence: TGTGCCAGCAGCCCAGTTTGGGCGGGGGGGGAGACCCAGTACTTC.

The CDR3 coding sequence is TGCAGCGTTGGGGGCTCTGGGAACACTGAAGCTTTCTTT. Protein sequence: CSVGGSGNTEAFF. The gene calls are TRBV29-1 and TRBJ1-1, with D tentatively TRBD1 (5 bases). V dropped 4 bases and J dropped 1 base, with 10 bases sitting between them. CDR3 length equals 13 residues. Germline values: CDR1 SQVTM, CDR2 ANQGSEA.

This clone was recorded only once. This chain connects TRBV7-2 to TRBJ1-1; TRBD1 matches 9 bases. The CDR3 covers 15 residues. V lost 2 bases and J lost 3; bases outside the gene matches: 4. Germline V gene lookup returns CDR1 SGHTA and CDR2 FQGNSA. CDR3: CASSLTGQGYTEAFF. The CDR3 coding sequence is TGTGCCAGCAGCTTAACGGGACAGGGATACACTGAAGCTTTCTTT.

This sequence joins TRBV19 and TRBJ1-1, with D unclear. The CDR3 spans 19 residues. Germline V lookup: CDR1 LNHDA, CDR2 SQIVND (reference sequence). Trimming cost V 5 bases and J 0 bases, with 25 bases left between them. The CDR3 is CASSASAGRLIHLNTEAFF. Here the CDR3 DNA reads TGTGCCAGTAGTGCATCAGCGGGCCGGTTAATACACTTGAACACTGAAGCTTTCTTT.

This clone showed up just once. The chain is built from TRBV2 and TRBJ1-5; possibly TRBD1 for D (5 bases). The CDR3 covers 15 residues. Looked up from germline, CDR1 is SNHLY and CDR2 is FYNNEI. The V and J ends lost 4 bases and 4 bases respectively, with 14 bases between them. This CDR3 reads CASSVDGRVNQPQHF. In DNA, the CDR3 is TGTGCCAGCAGTGTTGATGGCAGGGTTAATCAGCCCCAGCATTTT.

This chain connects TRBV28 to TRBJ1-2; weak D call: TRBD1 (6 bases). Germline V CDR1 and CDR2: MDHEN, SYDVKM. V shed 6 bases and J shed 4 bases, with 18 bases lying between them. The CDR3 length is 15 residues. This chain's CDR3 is CASSPTPGRGYGYTF. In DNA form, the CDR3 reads TGTGCCAGCAGCCCCACCCCCGGCAGGGGCTATGGCTACACCTTC.

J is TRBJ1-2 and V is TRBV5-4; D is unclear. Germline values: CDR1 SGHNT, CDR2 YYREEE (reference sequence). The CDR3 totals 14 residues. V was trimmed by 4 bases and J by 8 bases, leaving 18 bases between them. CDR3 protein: CASSPVGRTGGYTF. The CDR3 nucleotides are TGTGCCAGCAGCCCCGTAGGGAGGACGGGGGGCTACACCTTC.

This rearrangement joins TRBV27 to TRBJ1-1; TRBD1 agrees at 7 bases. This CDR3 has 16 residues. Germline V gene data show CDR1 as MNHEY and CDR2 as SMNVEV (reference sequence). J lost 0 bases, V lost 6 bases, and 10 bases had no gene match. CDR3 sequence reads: CASRPGQALMNTEAFF. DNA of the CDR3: TGTGCCAGCAGACCCGGACAGGCATTAATGAACACTGAAGCTTTCTTT.

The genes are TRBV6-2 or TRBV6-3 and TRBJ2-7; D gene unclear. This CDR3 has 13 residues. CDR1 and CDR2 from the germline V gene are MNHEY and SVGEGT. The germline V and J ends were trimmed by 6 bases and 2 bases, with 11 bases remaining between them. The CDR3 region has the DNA TGTGCCAGCAGCCGAGCGTCCCCCTACGAGCAGTACTTC. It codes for CASSRASPYEQYF.

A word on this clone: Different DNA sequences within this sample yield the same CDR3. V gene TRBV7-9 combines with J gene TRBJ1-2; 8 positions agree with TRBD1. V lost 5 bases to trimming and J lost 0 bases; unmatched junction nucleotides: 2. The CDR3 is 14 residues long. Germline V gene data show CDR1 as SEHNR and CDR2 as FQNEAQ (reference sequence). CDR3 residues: CASSLGQANYGYTF. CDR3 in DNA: TGTGCCAGCAGCCTGGGACAGGCTAACTATGGCTACACCTTC.

The CDR3 protein is CASSSVQGSDEQYF. The CDR3 DNA reads as TGCGCCAGCAGTTCGGTACAGGGTTCTGACGAGCAGTACTTC. The chain joins TRBV5-1 to TRBJ2-7; tentatively, D is TRBD1 (6 bases). Trimming removed 5 bases from V and 5 bases from J, with 17 bases in between. Germline CDR1 reads SGHRS; CDR2 reads YFSETQ. The CDR3 is made up of 14 amino acids.

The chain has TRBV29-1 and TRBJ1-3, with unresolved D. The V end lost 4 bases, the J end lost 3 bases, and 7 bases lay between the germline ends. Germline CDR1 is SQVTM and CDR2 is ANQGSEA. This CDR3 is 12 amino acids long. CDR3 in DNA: TGCAGCGTTGTCAGTGGTGGAAACACCATATATTTT. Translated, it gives CSVVSGGNTIYF.

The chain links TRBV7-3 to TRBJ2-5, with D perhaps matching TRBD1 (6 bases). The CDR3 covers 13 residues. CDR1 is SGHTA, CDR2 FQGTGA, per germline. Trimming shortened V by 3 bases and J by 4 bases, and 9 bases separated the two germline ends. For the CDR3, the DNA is TGTGCCAGCAGCTTTGCCAGGGGAGAGACCCAGTACTTC. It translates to CASSFARGETQYF.

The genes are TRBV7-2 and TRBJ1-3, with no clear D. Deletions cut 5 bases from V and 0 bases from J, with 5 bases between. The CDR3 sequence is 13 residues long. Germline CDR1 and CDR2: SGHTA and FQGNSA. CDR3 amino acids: CASSPHSGNTIYF. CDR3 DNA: TGTGCCAGCAGCCCACACTCTGGAAACACCATATATTTT.

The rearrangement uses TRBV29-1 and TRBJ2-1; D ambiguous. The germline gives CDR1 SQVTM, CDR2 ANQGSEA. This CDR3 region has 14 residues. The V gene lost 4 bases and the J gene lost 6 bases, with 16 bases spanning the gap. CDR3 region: CSVVRSGPLNEQFF. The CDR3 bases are TGCAGCGTTGTCCGATCTGGGCCCCTCAATGAGCAGTTCTTC.

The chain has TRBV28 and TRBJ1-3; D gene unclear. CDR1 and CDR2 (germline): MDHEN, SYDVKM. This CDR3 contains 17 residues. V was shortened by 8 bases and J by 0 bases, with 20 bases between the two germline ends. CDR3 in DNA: TGTGCCAGCGAATCCCGCCCGGGGTCCCCCTCTGGAAACACCATATATTTT. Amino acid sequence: CASESRPGSPSGNTIYF.

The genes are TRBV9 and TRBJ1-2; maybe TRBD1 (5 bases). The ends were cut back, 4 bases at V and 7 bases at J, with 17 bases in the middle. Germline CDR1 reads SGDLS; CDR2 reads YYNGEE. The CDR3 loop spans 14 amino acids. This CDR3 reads CASSPRSSGGGYTF. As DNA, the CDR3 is TGTGCCAGCAGCCCCCGCAGTTCCGGGGGTGGCTACACCTTC.

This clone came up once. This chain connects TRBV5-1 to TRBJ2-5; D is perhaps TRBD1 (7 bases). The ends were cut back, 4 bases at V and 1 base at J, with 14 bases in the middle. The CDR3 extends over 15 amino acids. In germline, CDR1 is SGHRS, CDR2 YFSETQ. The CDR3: CASSPGGGLQETQYF. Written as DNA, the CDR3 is TGCGCCAGCAGCCCTGGAGGGGGCCTCCAAGAGACCCAGTACTTC.

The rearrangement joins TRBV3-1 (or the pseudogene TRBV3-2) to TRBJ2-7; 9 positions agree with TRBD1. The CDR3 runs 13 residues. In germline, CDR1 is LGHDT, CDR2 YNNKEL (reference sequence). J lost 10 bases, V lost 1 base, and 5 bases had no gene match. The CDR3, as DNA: TGTGCCAGCAGCCAAGTTGGACAGGGGCAACAGTACTTC. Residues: CASSQVGQGQQYF.

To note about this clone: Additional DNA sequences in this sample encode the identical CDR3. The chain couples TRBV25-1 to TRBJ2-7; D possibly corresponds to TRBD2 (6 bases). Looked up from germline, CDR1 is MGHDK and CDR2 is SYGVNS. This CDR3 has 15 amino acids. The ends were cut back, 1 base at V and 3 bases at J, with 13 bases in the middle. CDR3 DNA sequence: TGTGCCAGCAGTGAATCCGGGAGTTTATACTACGAGCAGTACTTC. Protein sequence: CASSESGSLYYEQYF.

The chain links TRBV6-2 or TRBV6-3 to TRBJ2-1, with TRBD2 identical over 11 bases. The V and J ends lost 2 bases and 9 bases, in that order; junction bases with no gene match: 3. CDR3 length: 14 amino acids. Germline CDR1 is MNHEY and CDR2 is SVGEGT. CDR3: CASSYASGGLEQFF. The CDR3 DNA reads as TGTGCCAGCAGTTACGCTAGCGGGGGGCTTGAGCAGTTCTTC.